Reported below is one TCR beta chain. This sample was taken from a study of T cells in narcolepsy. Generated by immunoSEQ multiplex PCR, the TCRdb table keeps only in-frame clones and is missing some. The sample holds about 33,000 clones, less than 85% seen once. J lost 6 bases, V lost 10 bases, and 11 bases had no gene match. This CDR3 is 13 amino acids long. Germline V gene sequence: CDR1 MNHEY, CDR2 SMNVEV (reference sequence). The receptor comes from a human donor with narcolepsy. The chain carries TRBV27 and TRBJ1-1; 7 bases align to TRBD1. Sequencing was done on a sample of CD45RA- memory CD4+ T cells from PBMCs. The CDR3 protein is CAIGRGRTSEAFF. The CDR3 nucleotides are TGTGCCATCGGGAGGGGGCGAACTTCTGAAGCTTTCTTT.